What follows are 26 T cell receptor beta chains derived from one specimen sequenced in a study of T cell repertoires in cytomegalovirus infection. Each CDR3 protein gets one entry after TCRdb re-called the reads with MiXCR. The sample yields fewer than 350,000 distinct CDR3 sequences, roughly 9.5% seen once. The sequencing input was PBMCs. These receptors all stem from a human donor in good health (CMV status not recorded). Some clones in this sample may be carry-over from other donors' samples.

This clonotype has a count of ten or more. The chain combines TRBV7-9 with TRBJ2-5, with D perhaps TRBD1 or TRBD2 (5 bases each). The germline V gene has CDR1 SEHNR and CDR2 FQNEAQ (reference sequence). The CDR3 loop spans 15 amino acids. V was cut by 4 bases and J by 1 base, with 13 bases left in between. CDR3 sequence reads: CASSSPGAPQETQYF. The CDR3, as DNA: TGTGCCAGCAGCTCGCCCGGGGCCCCCCAAGAGACCCAGTACTTC.

This clonotype was counted at least ten times. The chain uses TRBV2 and TRBJ2-6, with D possibly TRBD2 on 5 matching bases. Germline loops: CDR1 SNHLY, CDR2 FYNNEI. Trimming took 6 bases from V and 0 from J, leaving 12 bases between them. The CDR3 runs to 16 residues. In nucleotides, the CDR3 is TGTGCCAGCAGAGGGAGCGTGGGCTCTGGGGCCAACGTCCTGACTTTC. This gives the protein CASRGSVGSGANVLTF.

This clonotype came up many times. This rearrangement joins TRBV15 to TRBJ2-1; maybe TRBD2 (6 bases). The germline CDR1 and CDR2 sequences are LNHNV and YYDKDF (reference sequence). Trimming left V 3 bases short and J 8 bases short, with 11 bases between. The CDR3 is 13 residues long. The CDR3 coding sequence is TGTGCCACCAGCAGGATAGCGGATCATGAGCAGTTCTTC. Encoded protein: CATSRIADHEQFF.

This clonotype was counted only a few times. The V call is TRBV24-1, the J call TRBJ1-1; a weak D match, TRBD1 (5 bases). Germline V CDR1 and CDR2: KGHDR, SFDVKD. The ends were cut back, 11 bases at V and 0 bases at J, with 18 bases in the middle. There are 15 residues in the CDR3. This CDR3 is CASSYRRGVNTEAFF. The CDR3 nucleotides are TGTGCCAGCAGCTACCGCCGGGGGGTGAACACTGAAGCTTTCTTT.

This clonotype showed up just a few times. The gene calls are TRBV4-1 and TRBJ2-1, with D perhaps matching TRBD1 (6 bases). The germline V and J ends were trimmed by 4 bases and 4 bases, with 17 bases remaining between them. Germline assignment: CDR1 MGHRA and CDR2 YSYEKL. CDR3 length: 16 residues. Here the CDR3 reads CASSPTPGHAYNEQFF. DNA for the CDR3: TGCGCCAGCAGCCCTACACCGGGACACGCGTACAATGAGCAGTTCTTC.

This clonotype showed up many times. This sequence joins TRBV7-2 and TRBJ2-2, with D possibly being TRBD2 (6 bases). V gave up 5 bases and J gave up 8 bases, with 18 bases separating them. The CDR3 is made up of 15 amino acids. The germline V gene encodes CDR1 SGHTA and CDR2 FQGNSA. The CDR3 DNA is TGTGCCAGCAGCCTAGGAGGGCGGTCCCAGGGGGAGCTGTTTTTT. It specifies CASSLGGRSQGELFF.

This rearrangement joins TRBV7-3 to TRBJ2-1; 11 bases agree with TRBD2. After removal of 0 bases from V and 8 bases from J, the junction contained 6 bases not matched to a gene. The germline V gene encodes CDR1 SGHTA and CDR2 FQGTGA. The CDR3 runs 16 residues. The CDR3 reads CASSLTALAGGDEQFF. CDR3 nucleotide sequence: TGTGCCAGCAGCTTAACGGCTCTAGCGGGAGGAGATGAGCAGTTCTTC.

The rearrangement joins TRBV28 to TRBJ2-7; 8 bases are shared with TRBD2. Germline V gene data show CDR1 as MDHEN and CDR2 as SYDVKM. Trimming cost V 5 bases and J 3 bases; bases outside gene matches: 12. The CDR3 sequence is 16 residues long. The CDR3: CASSTQVAGPLYEQYF. The CDR3 DNA is TGTGCCAGCAGTACCCAGGTAGCGGGGCCTCTCTACGAGCAGTACTTC.

This clonotype was counted only a few times. The V gene is TRBV19, the J gene TRBJ2-1, with no clear D. The V gene lost 5 bases and the J gene lost 6 bases, with 11 bases spanning the gap. Germline V gives CDR1 LNHDA, CDR2 SQIVND (reference sequence). This CDR3 spans 13 amino acids. The CDR3: CASSPRTVNEQFF. CDR3 DNA: TGTGCCAGTAGTCCCCGGACGGTCAATGAGCAGTTCTTC.

This clonotype was seen many times. This chain uses TRBV7-2 with TRBJ1-2; maybe TRBD1 (6 bases). V was trimmed by 3 bases and J by 3 bases, leaving 17 bases between them. The CDR3 spans 16 residues. Looked up from germline, CDR1 is SGHTA and CDR2 is FQGNSA. The chain's CDR3 is CASSLATGTQYYGYTF. CDR3 nucleotides: TGTGCCAGCAGCTTGGCCACCGGGACACAGTACTATGGCTACACCTTC. Complete variable domain (other parts from reference TRBV7-2 and TRBJ1-2): GAGVSQSPSNKVTEKGKDVELRCDPISGHTALYWYRQSLGQGLEFLIYFQGNSAPDKSGLPSDRFSAERTGGSVSTLTIQRTQQEDSAVYLCASSLATGTQYYGYTFGSGTRLTVV.

In its sample, this clonotype was seen a few times. V usage is TRBV11-2 and J usage is TRBJ2-1; D is perhaps TRBD2 (5 bases). Germline V lookup: CDR1 SGHAT, CDR2 FQNNGV. The V end was cut by 1 base, the J end by 8 bases, with 15 bases between. This CDR3 has 15 amino acids. CDR3 amino acids: CASSLGRGGSDEQFF. In DNA, the CDR3 is TGTGCCAGCAGCTTAGGTCGGGGTGGGTCGGATGAGCAGTTCTTC.

This clonotype was seen at least ten times. This chain joins TRBV7-2 and TRBJ2-1; TRBD1 aligns across 8 bases. The V gene end was trimmed by 6 bases and the J gene end by 0 bases; junction bases not matched to a gene: 10. Germline CDR1 reads SGHTA; CDR2 reads FQGNSA. The length of the CDR3 is 17 residues. CDR3 sequence: CASRSGGRGPSYNEQFF. The CDR3 region has the DNA TGTGCCAGCAGATCAGGGGGCCGGGGGCCCTCCTACAATGAGCAGTTCTTC.

The chain links TRBV25-1 to TRBJ1-5, with D unresolved. The CDR3 extends over 14 amino acids. Trimming took 5 bases from V and 6 from J, leaving 14 bases between them. Per germline, CDR1 MGHDK and CDR2 SYGVNS. The CDR3 region is CASSMGTGTQPQHF. For the CDR3, the DNA is TGTGCCAGCAGTATGGGCACCGGAACTCAGCCCCAGCATTTT.

Ten or more counts support this clonotype. V gene TRBV2 combines with J gene TRBJ2-1; 9 nucleotides line up with TRBD2. The CDR3 sequence is 15 residues long. CDR1 and CDR2 from the germline V gene are SNHLY and FYNNEI. J lost 10 bases, V lost 7 bases, and 14 bases had no gene match. The CDR3 nucleotides are TGTGCCAGCAAGTTCGCTAGCGGGATATTTGAGGAGCAGTTCTTC. Its protein is CASKFASGIFEEQFF.

The chain links TRBV28 to TRBJ1-1; TRBD1 matches 8 bases. V was pared by 5 bases and J by 1 base, with 6 bases of the junction left unmatched. Per the germline V gene, CDR1 is MDHEN and CDR2 is SYDVKM. The CDR3 sequence is 15 residues long. The CDR3 sequence is CASSPGTGQNTEAFF. In DNA form, the CDR3 reads TGTGCCAGCAGTCCAGGGACAGGCCAGAACACTGAAGCTTTCTTT.

The chain recombines TRBV6-6 with TRBJ2-1, with D perhaps being TRBD1 or TRBD2 (5 bases each). Trimming removed 8 bases at V and 10 bases at J, with 12 bases between. From germline, CDR1 is MNHNY and CDR2 SVGAGI (reference sequence). This CDR3 contains 11 residues. The CDR3 here is CASGDAAEQFF. The CDR3 DNA sequence: TGTGCCAGCGGGGACGCGGCGGAGCAGTTCTTC.

The chain carries TRBV20-1 and TRBJ2-3; 15 bases line up with TRBD2. The germline V gene encodes CDR1 DFQATT and CDR2 SNEGSKA (reference sequence). The CDR3 has 15 residues. J was trimmed by 5 bases and V by 3 bases; bases with no gene match: 3. The CDR3 coding sequence is TGCAGTGCTAGTGGACTAGCGGGGGGGGGAGATACGCAGTATTTT. Translated, it gives CSASGLAGGGDTQYF.

The V and J genes are TRBV4-1 and TRBJ2-4, with D possibly being TRBD2 (5 bases). V was pared by 0 bases and J by 14 bases, with 20 bases between. This CDR3 spans 15 amino acids. Germline CDR1 and CDR2: MGHRA and YSYEKL. This chain's CDR3 is CASSQDPAGLRVEYF. The CDR3 DNA reads TGCGCCAGCAGCCAAGATCCTGCAGGACTTAGGGTCGAGTACTTC.

This clonotype was picked up a small number of times. The chain is built from TRBV7-2 and TRBJ2-4; D is undetermined. The CDR3 extends over 11 amino acids. The germline V and J ends were trimmed by 6 bases and 2 bases, with 2 bases remaining between them. The germline gives CDR1 SGHTA, CDR2 FQGNSA. In DNA form, the CDR3 reads TGTGCCAGCAGTACCAAAAACATTCAGTACTTC. Amino acid sequence: CASSTKNIQYF.

The chain carries TRBV30 and TRBJ1-1; D gene unclear. Trimming removed 0 bases at V and 5 bases at J, with 16 bases between. The length of the CDR3 is 15 residues. Per the germline V gene, CDR1 is GTSNPN and CDR2 is SVGIG (reference sequence). The CDR3 DNA reads as TGTGCCTGGAGTGTAGGCCAGCCGCCGGGGACTGAAGCTTTCTTT. It codes for CAWSVGQPPGTEAFF.

This clonotype was detected a few times. The chain couples TRBV20-1 to TRBJ1-4; a weak D match, TRBD1 (5 bases). Germline CDR1 reads DFQATT; CDR2 reads SNEGSKA (reference sequence). V lost 6 bases to trimming and J lost 4 bases, with 12 bases between them. The CDR3 consists of 13 residues. The CDR3 DNA follows: TGCAGTGCGCAGACAGTGGGTAATGAAAAACTGTTTTTT. Its protein is CSAQTVGNEKLFF.

This clonotype was picked up many times. The chain is built from TRBV7-8 and TRBJ2-2; 13 bases fit TRBD2. The length of the CDR3 is 18 residues. J gave up 5 bases and V 1 base, and 7 bases lay outside the gene matches. CDR1 and CDR2 (germline): SGHVS, FQNEAQ. The CDR3 DNA reads TGTGCCAGCAGCTTAGGCCGGGGGACTAGCGGGAAAACCGGGGAGCTGTTTTTT. Protein: CASSLGRGTSGKTGELFF.

This clonotype was seen at least ten times. The chain has TRBV11-2 and TRBJ1-4; maybe TRBD1 (6 bases). Trimming stripped 1 base from V and 7 bases from J, with 19 bases between. The CDR3 runs to 17 residues. CDR1 SGHAT and CDR2 FQNNGV come from the germline V gene. CDR3 residues: CASSLGLGAGSREKLFF. In DNA form, the CDR3 reads TGTGCCAGCAGCTTAGGCCTGGGGGCGGGATCGCGTGAAAAACTGTTTTTT.

The chain couples TRBV12-3 or TRBV12-4 to TRBJ2-3; D possibly corresponds to TRBD1 (6 bases). The CDR3 is 14 amino acids. Trimming left V 5 bases short and J 5 bases short, with 14 bases between. The CDR3 sequence is CASSLQGFRDTQYF. The CDR3 nucleotides read TGTGCCAGCAGTCTACAGGGTTTTAGAGATACGCAGTATTTT.

This chain connects TRBV20-1 to TRBJ2-3; 9 nucleotides line up with TRBD2. CDR1 and CDR2 from the germline V gene are DFQATT and SNEGSKA (reference sequence). This CDR3 contains 17 residues. V lost 0 bases and J lost 5; bases outside the gene matches: 12. CDR3 DNA sequence: TGCAGTGCTAGAGATGGGGGCGGGGGGGGCGGAGGAGATACGCAGTATTTT. Amino acids: CSARDGGGGGGGDTQYF.

The chain carries TRBV3-1 and TRBJ2-7; the match to TRBD1 covers 8 bases. Germline V lookup: CDR1 LGHDT, CDR2 YNNKEL (reference sequence). The V gene end was trimmed by 7 bases and the J gene end by 4 bases; junction bases not matched to a gene: 18. There are 17 residues in the CDR3. The CDR3 sequence is CASTPQERQGPIYEQYF. CDR3 in DNA: TGTGCCAGCACCCCCCAAGAGAGACAGGGGCCAATTTACGAGCAGTACTTC.